This T cell receptor beta chain was identified in a study of high-grade serous ovarian cancer treatment subgroups (dated by TCRdb to the early 2020s). About the investigation overall: Sequencing yielded a mean of around 13,000 reads and 7,000 to 9,000 unique TCR beta rearrangements per sample. The study examined TCR beta repertoires in high-grade serous ovarian cancer patients who were grouped under a laparoscopic triage algorithm by complete gross resection or by neoadjuvant chemotherapy response. The cohort comprised some 30 patients: approximately 10 with no residual disease after primary surgery (R0), approximately 10 excellent NACT responders, and approximately 10 poor NACT responders. In total there were 90 samples, since every patient provided one primary tumor sample and two metastatic tumor samples.

Broad study findings and their caveats: The TCR repertoire analyses centered on CDR3, leaving CDR1 and CDR2 unanalyzed. Repertoire similarity ranging from about 0.11 to 0.85 was observed between tumors from the same patient, whereas almost no similarity was observed between different patients. Because bulk tumor TCR sequencing provided no spatial information, insight into HGSC tumor complexity and diversity was limited. TCR clonal relatedness correlated positively with neoantigen level and, by trend, with copy number variation and mutation load from whole-genome sequencing.

In this sample, this clone turned up once. Its antigen specificity is not known. No base qualities exist here, and no much larger clone lies one base off it. CDR1 and CDR2 are read off the germline V gene as SGHRS and YFSETQ. The V and J ends are trimmed by 0 bases and 4 bases, leaving 13 bases between them. The CDR3 covers 15 residues, taking in both the cysteine and the phenylalanine. CDR3 DNA only is kept here, 45 bases in frame from base 1. The 85 to 100 tumor samples underwent high-throughput TCR profiling with ImmunoSEQ. As for how the authors treated the data: The repertoire diversity metrics included richness (unique productive sequences), clonality, evenness and relatedness, and the Bhattacharyya coefficient was used to measure similarity between samples. A sensitivity analysis excluded TCRs with fewer than two reads and gave consistent conclusions. TCRdb re-hosts the immuneACCESS table, in-frame sequences only. Its copies lack some clones; in the studies checked, an unresolved V gene accounts for under half of them, and the cause for the rest is not known. V and J calls plus clone size are reproduced from that table; the DNA served to infer D and trimming. The sample yields about 15,000 clones; approximately 87% were counted once. 5% to 7% of the sample lies in the top ten.

The tumor samples were collected prior to definitive surgery or chemotherapy. Genomic DNA was extracted by the MD Anderson Biospecimen Extraction Resource, and TCR sequencing was done by the MD Anderson Cancer Genomics Laboratory. The chain employs TRBV5-1 and TRBJ1-2; a weak D assignment points to TRBD1 (5 bases agree). This TCR derives from a human donor with high-grade serous ovarian cancer. Material: tumor tissue. The encoded CDR3 is CASSLDGREGYGYTF. The sequence in DNA is TGCGCCAGCAGCTTGGATGGCAGGGAAGGCTATGGCTACACCTTC.